A selection of T cell receptor beta chains follows, all from one sample in a study of T cells after yellow fever vaccination. TCRdb called the 5' RACE reads again in MiXCR, with one record for every CDR3 protein. The table has 65,000 to 90,000 distinct CDR3 sequences, about an eighth seen once; the top ten hold around 24%. The material sequenced was CD8+ T cells not binding an NS4B(214-222) dextramer, sorted from PBMCs, taken 21 days after the first yellow fever vaccination. These receptors were taken from a man younger than 35 who received the YFV17D yellow fever vaccine. Each CDR3 is given with its conserved first and last residue.

TRBJ2-2 | TRBV7-8 | CASSPRARGPPNTGELFF
TRBJ1-1 | TRBV5-8 | CASSLGFGVGNTEAFF
TRBJ2-7 | TRBV29-1 | CSVEIRNVYEQYF
TRBJ2-3 | TRBV6-1 | CASSLGTGGQDTQYF
TRBJ2-7 | TRBV9 | CASSVATGINYEQYF
TRBJ2-5 | TRBV27 | CASSLSRGGETQYF
TRBJ2-6 | TRBV7-9 | CASSLVISGANVLTF
TRBJ2-7 | TRBV10-1 | CASSSSGKIYEQYF
TRBJ1-2 | TRBV4-1 | CASSPGGYGYTF
TRBJ2-1 | TRBV12-3/TRBV12-4 | CASSWRYNEQFF
TRBJ2-3 | TRBV6-5 | CASTMGVTQYF
TRBJ1-1 | TRBV29-1 | CSVEDTGLRTEAFF
TRBJ2-7 | TRBV9 | CASSAAGASYEQYF
TRBJ2-2 | TRBV7-3 | CASSTNPSSLAGTGELFF
TRBJ1-1 | TRBV28 | CASSLQGAYDEAFF
TRBJ1-5 | TRBV25-1 | CASTHSGGDLHF
TRBJ2-1 | TRBV29-1 | CSVGTSGGLSSYNEQFF
TRBJ1-5 | TRBV28 | CASSGAAHQPQHF
TRBJ1-1 | TRBV29-1 | CSVEYSFEAFF
TRBJ2-2 | TRBV5-1 | CASSQPGQGPSYNTGELFF
TRBJ2-1 | TRBV12-3/TRBV12-4 | CASSAAGGAYNEQFF
TRBJ2-5 | TRBV6-4 | CASSTGTGSSETQYF
TRBJ1-5 | TRBV6-2/TRBV6-3 | CASSRDREGQPQHF
TRBJ1-1 | TRBV12-3/TRBV12-4 | CASSPFQAEAFF
TRBJ2-7 | TRBV6-5 | CASSLGYSSYEQYF
TRBJ1-4 | TRBV7-6 | CASSPQSWDNEKLFF
TRBJ1-5 | TRBV19 | CASSIPFGQQPQHF
TRBJ2-1 | TRBV27 | CASRGGLGFYNEQFF
TRBJ2-1 | TRBV24-1 | CATRATSSYNEQFF
TRBJ1-1 | TRBV19 | CASSIARDRDTEAFF
TRBJ2-6 | TRBV20-1 | CSARAGANVLTF
TRBJ2-3 | TRBV14 | CASSQGPPNTDTQYF
TRBJ2-3 | TRBV5-1 | CASSLRATEPRYF
TRBJ1-2 | TRBV7-6 | CATLTPEGGYTF